This paragraph reports one TCR beta chain. Its specificity is not known. Time point meaning: baseline pretreatment blood. Treatment reported: 15 Gy SBRT to primary tumor, nephrectomy 4 weeks later. After SBRT, blood was collected at 2 and 4 weeks, plus baseline. This specimen belongs to a study of radiation and T cells in renal cell carcinoma. Study as a whole: Nephrectomy followed 15 Gy stereotactic body radiation by 4 weeks.

Study observations and caveats: Baseline intratumoral clonotype presence is unknown without pretreatment biopsies.

Sequencing used immunoSEQ multiplex PCR; TCRdb keeps in-frame clones, though not all of them. The data show 150,000 or so clones, roughly 85% seen once. CDR3 length equals 14 residues. Looked up from germline, CDR1 is SNHLY and CDR2 is FYNNEI. The V end was cut by 3 bases, the J end by 3 bases, with 9 bases between. Sample: blood, taken from a patient whose treatment included radiotherapy and nephrectomy. The clonotype comes from a woman aged 50 to 60 with renal cell carcinoma. This chain links TRBV2 with TRBJ1-3; the D is unclear. This CDR3 reads CASSEARIGNTIYF. CDR3 in DNA: TGTGCCAGCAGTGAGGCTAGGATTGGAAACACCATATATTTT.